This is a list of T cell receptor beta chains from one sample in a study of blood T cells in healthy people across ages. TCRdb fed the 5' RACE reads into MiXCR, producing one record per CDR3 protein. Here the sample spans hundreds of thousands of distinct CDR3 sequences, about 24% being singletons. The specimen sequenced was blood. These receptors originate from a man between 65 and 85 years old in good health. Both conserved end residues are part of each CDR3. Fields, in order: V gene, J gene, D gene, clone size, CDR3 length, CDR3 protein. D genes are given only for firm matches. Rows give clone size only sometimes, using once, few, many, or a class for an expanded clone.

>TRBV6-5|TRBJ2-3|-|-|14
CASSSRFGADTQYF
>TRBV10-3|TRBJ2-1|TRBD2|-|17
CAISESSPSGGDNEQFF
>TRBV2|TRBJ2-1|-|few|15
CASGLEGGSYNEQFF
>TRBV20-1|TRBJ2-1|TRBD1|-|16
CSARDPTGGTYNEQFF
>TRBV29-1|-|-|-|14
CSVGASLLDNEQFF
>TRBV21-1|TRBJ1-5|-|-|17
CASSPRGPGQCNQPQHF
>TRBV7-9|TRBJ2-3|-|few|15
CASQGYGHNTDTQYF
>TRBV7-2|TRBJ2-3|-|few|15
CASSLRRVSTDTQYF
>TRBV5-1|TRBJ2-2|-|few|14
CASSLTTSPGELFF
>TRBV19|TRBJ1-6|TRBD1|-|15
CASRRQGATDSPLHF
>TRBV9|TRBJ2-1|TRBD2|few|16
CASSALSGRAYNEQFF
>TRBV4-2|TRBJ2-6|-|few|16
CASSRRFDSGANVLTF
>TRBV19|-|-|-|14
CASSRGVIEETQYF
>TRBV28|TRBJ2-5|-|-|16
CASSLFGTENQETQYF
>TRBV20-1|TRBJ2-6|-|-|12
CSASSGANVLTF
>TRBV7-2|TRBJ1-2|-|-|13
CASSLGGSNGYTF
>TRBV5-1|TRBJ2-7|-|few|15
CASSWTDSPTYEQYF
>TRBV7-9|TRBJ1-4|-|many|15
CASSSTSEAKEKLFF
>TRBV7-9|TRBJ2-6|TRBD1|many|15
CASSSLSGTADVLTF
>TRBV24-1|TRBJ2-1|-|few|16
CATSDQRLVAYNEQFF
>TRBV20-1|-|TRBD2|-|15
CSASPGGGTYNEQFF
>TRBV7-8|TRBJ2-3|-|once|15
CASSPGARGTDTQYF
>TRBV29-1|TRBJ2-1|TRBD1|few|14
CSGSGTAENNEQFF
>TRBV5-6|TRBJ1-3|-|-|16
CASSPTDIFSGNTIYF
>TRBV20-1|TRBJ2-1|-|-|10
CSATADEQFF
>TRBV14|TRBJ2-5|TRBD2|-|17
CASSQDESSGVQETQYF
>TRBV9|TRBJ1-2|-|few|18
CASSVGRFDTEANYGYTF
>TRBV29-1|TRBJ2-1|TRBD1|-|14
CSVLFRDSYNEQFF
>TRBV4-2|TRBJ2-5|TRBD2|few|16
CASSQVAGGPRETQYF
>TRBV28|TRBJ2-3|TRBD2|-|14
CASRRSGGADTQYF
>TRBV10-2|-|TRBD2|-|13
CASSESGGNEQFF
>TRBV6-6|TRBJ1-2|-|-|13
CASSYSIDFGYTF
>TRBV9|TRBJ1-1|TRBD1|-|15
CASSGGTAKNTEAFF
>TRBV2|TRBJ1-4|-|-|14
CTSSLGVGVEKLFF
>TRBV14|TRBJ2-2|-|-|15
CASSPSPRRTGELFF
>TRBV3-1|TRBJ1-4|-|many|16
CASSFFRGGGNEKLFF
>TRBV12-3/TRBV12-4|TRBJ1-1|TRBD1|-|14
CASSLRQGYTEAFF
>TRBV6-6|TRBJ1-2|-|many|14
CASSYSTAFDGYTF
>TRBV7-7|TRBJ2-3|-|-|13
CASSSQVTDTQYF
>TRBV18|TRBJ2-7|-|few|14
CASSLRTETYEQYF
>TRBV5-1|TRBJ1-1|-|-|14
CASSLGGSYTEAFF
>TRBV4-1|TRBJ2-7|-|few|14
CASSQADFTFEQYF
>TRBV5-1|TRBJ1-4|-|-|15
CASSFGGSGNEKLFF
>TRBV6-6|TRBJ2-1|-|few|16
CASSNARQSSYNEQFF
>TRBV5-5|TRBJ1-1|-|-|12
CASSLEAPEAFF
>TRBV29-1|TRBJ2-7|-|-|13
CSVGRLNMGAQYF
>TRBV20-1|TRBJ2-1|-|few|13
CSASERVNNEQFF
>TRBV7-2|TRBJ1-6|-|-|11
CASSSDSPLHF
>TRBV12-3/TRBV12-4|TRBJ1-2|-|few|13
CASSSAANYGYTF
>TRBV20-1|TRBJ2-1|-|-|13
CSARFGTYNEQFF
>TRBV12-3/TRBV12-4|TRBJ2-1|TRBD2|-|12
CASSRDYGEQFF
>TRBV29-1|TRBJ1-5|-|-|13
CSVLISSNQPQHF
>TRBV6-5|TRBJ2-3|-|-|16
CASSSQGGLAADTQYF